A selection of T cell receptor beta chains follows, all from one sample in a study of blood T cell repertoires in COVID-19. Profiling relied on immunoSEQ multiplex PCR, and the TCRdb table lists in-frame clones only, not all of them. The sample lists about 210,000 clones, roughly 81% occurring once. Sequences were obtained from peripheral blood. The receptors shown here come from a woman aged 50 to 60 with active or convalescent COVID-19. The CDR3 runs from the conserved cysteine through the conserved F or W. A D gene is named only where the DNA matches it firmly. For some rows the clone size is stated as once, few or many, or as a class when expanded; others skip it.

V gene	J gene	clone size	D gene	CDR3 DNA	CDR3 protein
TRBV10-1	TRBJ1-1	-	-	TGCGCCAGCCGTCACACACGTTATACAGCTTTCTTT	CASRHTRYTAFF
TRBV6-5	TRBJ1-2	-	-	TGTGCCAGCAGAAGAGGCCGCGACTATGGCTACACCTTC	CASRRGRDYGYTF
TRBV7-9	TRBJ1-3	-	-	TGTGCCAGCAGCTTCACCCAGAGACCGGGGGACACCATATATTTT	CASSFTQRPGDTIYF
TRBV28	TRBJ1-1	-	TRBD1	TGTGCCAGCAGAGAGACAGGGCGGTTAACTGAAGCTTTCTTT	CASRETGRLTEAFF
TRBV5-1	TRBJ2-3	-	-	TGCGCCAGCAGCTTGGGGGACTCCACAGATACGCAGTATTTT	CASSLGDSTDTQYF
TRBV2	TRBJ2-3	-	-	TGTGCCAGCAGTGTAGACCCCTCGCCGGGGGATACGCAGTATTTT	CASSVDPSPGDTQYF
TRBV19	TRBJ2-2	once	TRBD1	TGTGCCAGTATAGTAACAGGGGGAAACACCGGGGAGCTGTTTTTT	CASIVTGGNTGELFF
TRBV5-1	TRBJ2-7	-	TRBD1	TGCGCCAGCAGCTTTCTACCCCGGGACAGGGACGAGCAGTACTTC	CASSFLPRDRDEQYF
TRBV7-9	TRBJ1-2	-	-	TGTGCCAGCAGCTATCTCGGGACACCCGGGAACACCTTC	CASSYLGTPGNTF
TRBV21-1	TRBJ2-4	-	-	TGTGCCAGCAGCATTCAGGAGCGGGAGAGTTCTGGCGCCAAAAACATTCAGTACTTC	CASSIQERESSGAKNIQYF
TRBV3-1/TRBV3-2	TRBJ1-1	-	TRBD1	TGTGCCAGCAGTCTGAGGGGGCCTATGGGCACTGAAGCTTTCTTT	CASSLRGPMGTEAFF
TRBV5-1	TRBJ1-2	-	-	TGCGCCAGCAGCTCTGACTCCCCCTATGGCTACACCTTC	CASSSDSPYGYTF
TRBV5-1	TRBJ1-1	-	TRBD1	TGCGCCAGCAGCTTCCAGGGGGTGGAGAGCACTGAAGCTTTCTTT	CASSFQGVESTEAFF
TRBV19	TRBJ1-3	few	-	TGTGCCAGTAGTCACGGGGCTGGAAACACCATATATTTT	CASSHGAGNTIYF
TRBV5-1	TRBJ1-1	-	-	TGCGCCAGCAGCTTGGACGGGTCGTCGGGCACTGAAGCTTTCTTT	CASSLDGSSGTEAFF